These 24 T cell receptor beta chains originate from one sample sequenced in a study of cytomegalovirus exposure and HLA in healthy donors. TCRdb keeps only in-frame clones here, not all; method: immunoSEQ multiplex PCR. The sample carries 200,000 to 300,000 clones, 90% recorded once. Sequencing was carried out using PBMCs. The receptors were sampled from a woman aged 25-40 years in good health and CMV-seronegative.

This clone was counted once. V gene TRBV27 combines with J gene TRBJ2-2, with 15 bases aligning to TRBD2. Per germline, CDR1 MNHEY and CDR2 SMNVEV (reference sequence). This CDR3 spans 18 amino acids. V was clipped by 5 bases and J by 5 bases; unmatched bases: 9. The CDR3 sequence: CASSRPGLAGGGTGELFF. As DNA, the CDR3 is TGTGCCAGCAGTAGACCGGGACTAGCGGGAGGAGGGACCGGGGAGCTGTTTTTT.

The V gene is TRBV5-4, the J gene TRBJ2-7; 10 bases agree with TRBD2. This CDR3 spans 16 amino acids. Looked up from germline, CDR1 is SGHNT and CDR2 is YYREEE (reference sequence). V trimming: 3 bases; J trimming: 4 bases; junction bases outside the gene matches: 10. The CDR3 region has the DNA TGTGCCAGCAGCTCGGCTCCTAGCGGGAGCCTTTACGAGCAGTACTTC. Translation: CASSSAPSGSLYEQYF.

V and J are TRBV2 and TRBJ1-1, with TRBD1 matching 9 bases. Trimming cost V 10 bases and J 4 bases; bases outside gene matches: 10. Germline V gene sequence: CDR1 SNHLY, CDR2 FYNNEI. This CDR3 spans 14 amino acids. CDR3 in amino acids: CAMDRGPTPTEAFF. The CDR3 DNA sequence: TGTGCCATGGACAGGGGCCCTACCCCCACTGAAGCTTTCTTT.

This clone appeared a single time. V gene TRBV6-5 combines with J gene TRBJ1-5; tentatively, D is TRBD1 (6 bases). Germline CDR1 and CDR2: MNHEY and SVGAGI. Deletions cut 6 bases from V and 3 bases from J, with 12 bases between. The CDR3 has 14 amino acids. The CDR3 coding sequence is TGTGCCAGCAGATTCACAGGGCCCAATCAGCCCCAGCATTTT. It specifies CASRFTGPNQPQHF.

The genes are TRBV25-1 and TRBJ2-7; tentative D call: TRBD1 (6 bases). Germline-derived CDR1 and CDR2 are MGHDK and SYGVNS. V lost 11 bases and J 2 bases, leaving 16 bases between the germline ends. The CDR3 has 13 residues. CDR3 protein: CAGGEGSTYEQYF. The CDR3 coding sequence is TGTGCCGGGGGCGAAGGAAGCACCTACGAGCAGTACTTC.

V usage is TRBV9 and J usage is TRBJ2-3; D unresolved. The CDR3 has 15 residues. Trimming pared 4 bases from V and 6 bases from J, leaving 18 bases between. CDR1 is SGDLS, CDR2 YYNGEE, per germline. The CDR3 DNA reads TGTGCCAGCAGCCGTACGCGAAAAGCTACGGATACGCAGTATTTT. Translation: CASSRTRKATDTQYF.

The V and J genes are TRBV6-5 and TRBJ2-7; 9 bases are a match to TRBD1. The CDR3 is 14 residues long. V lost 2 bases and J lost 5; bases outside the gene matches: 4. Per germline, CDR1 MNHEY and CDR2 SVGAGI. The CDR3 DNA reads TGTGCCAGCAGTTACATAGGACAGGGGAACGAGCAGTACTTC. This sequence encodes CASSYIGQGNEQYF.

CDR3 nucleotide sequence: TGCGCCAGCAGCCAGGGGGGTGCCAGCGGGGTTAGCACAGATACGCAGTATTTT. Protein sequence: CASSQGGASGVSTDTQYF. The chain carries TRBV4-1 and TRBJ2-3, with TRBD2 identical over 7 bases. V was clipped by 3 bases and J by 0 bases; unmatched bases: 12. CDR1 MGHRA and CDR2 YSYEKL come from the germline V gene. CDR3 length: 18 amino acids.

V and J are TRBV5-1 and TRBJ2-2; 11 bases map to TRBD2. V shed 4 bases, J shed 5 bases, and the junction held 4 bases outside the gene matches. The CDR3 loop spans 15 amino acids. Germline V gene lookup returns CDR1 SGHRS and CDR2 YFSETQ. The CDR3 bases are TGCGCCAGCAGCCCTAGCGGGAGGAGTACCGGGGAGCTGTTTTTT. Its translation is CASSPSGRSTGELFF.

The rearrangement links TRBV4-3 to TRBJ2-2, with 9 bases matching TRBD2. Trimming cost V 4 bases and J 4 bases; bases outside gene matches: 7. CDR1 and CDR2 (germline): LGHNA, YSLEER. There are 16 residues in the CDR3. In DNA form, the CDR3 reads TGCGCCAGCAGCCTGATTAGCGGGAGTCGCACCGGGGAGCTGTTTTTT. Encoded protein: CASSLISGSRTGELFF.

This chain links TRBV10-2 with TRBJ2-7, with 7 bases fitting TRBD2. The CDR3 has 13 amino acids. The V segment lost 6 bases and the J segment 6 bases; nucleotides outside the gene matches: 8. Looked up from germline, CDR1 is WSHSY and CDR2 is SAAADI. CDR3 residues: CASRVGGEGEQYF. In nucleotides, the CDR3 is TGCGCCAGCAGGGTAGGAGGGGAGGGCGAGCAGTACTTC.

The chain has TRBV18 and TRBJ2-3; D gene ambiguous. The CDR3 loop spans 16 amino acids. The V and J ends lost 2 bases and 0 bases respectively, with 12 bases between them. Germline V gene sequence: CDR1 KGHSH, CDR2 LQKENI. The CDR3 sequence: CASSPSHSSSTDTQYF. The CDR3 region has the DNA TGTGCCAGCTCACCAAGCCACAGTTCTAGCACAGATACGCAGTATTTT.

The sample holds one count of this clone. The chain carries TRBV30 and TRBJ1-4; perhaps TRBD1 as D (5 bases). The V end lost 2 bases, the J end lost 7 bases, and 8 bases lay between the germline ends. Germline loops: CDR1 GTSNPN, CDR2 SVGIG (reference sequence). There are 12 residues in the CDR3. Here the CDR3 reads CAWSLDSEKLFF. The DNA of the CDR3 is TGTGCCTGGAGTCTCGACAGTGAAAAACTGTTTTTT.

The chain uses TRBV2 and TRBJ2-1; a possible D gene is TRBD2 (6 bases). Germline V gene data show CDR1 as SNHLY and CDR2 as FYNNEI. The CDR3 is 15 amino acids. V lost 4 bases, J lost 2 bases, and 12 bases lay in between. The CDR3 region is CASSVNSGTYNEQFF. CDR3 DNA sequence: TGTGCCAGCAGTGTAAATAGCGGAACCTACAATGAGCAGTTCTTC.

V gene TRBV27 combines with J gene TRBJ2-5; 7 nucleotides align to TRBD2. Germline V gene lookup returns CDR1 MNHEY and CDR2 SMNVEV (reference sequence). The CDR3 is made up of 13 amino acids. With 5 bases clipped from V and 5 bases from J, the junction kept 5 bases outside the gene matches. This CDR3 is CASSQLALETQYF. The CDR3 nucleotides are TGTGCCAGCAGTCAACTAGCGTTGGAGACCCAGTACTTC.

This chain joins TRBV5-5 and TRBJ2-1; no firm D call. V lost 0 bases to trimming and J lost 6 bases, with 13 bases between them. The CDR3 spans 15 residues. Per germline, CDR1 SGHKS and CDR2 YYEKEE (reference sequence). The CDR3 DNA sequence: TGTGCCAGCAGCTTGGGTTCGCTAACCGGCAATGAGCAGTTCTTC. It codes for CASSLGSLTGNEQFF.

The gene calls are TRBV6-6 and TRBJ2-5; tentatively, D is TRBD1 (6 bases). In germline, CDR1 is MNHNY, CDR2 SVGAGI (reference sequence). The CDR3 covers 15 residues. The germline V and J ends were trimmed by 0 bases and 2 bases, with 10 bases remaining between them. CDR3 DNA: TGTGCCAGCAGTTACTCTGGGACAATACAAGAGACCCAGTACTTC. This gives the protein CASSYSGTIQETQYF.

The rearrangement links TRBV7-2 to TRBJ2-3; 7 nucleotides align to TRBD1. Germline assignment: CDR1 SGHTA and CDR2 FQGNSA. This CDR3 contains 15 residues. The V gene end was trimmed by 5 bases and the J gene end by 2 bases; junction bases not matched to a gene: 7. This CDR3 is CASSEQGSYTDTQYF. CDR3 nucleotides: TGTGCCAGCAGCGAACAGGGGAGTTACACAGATACGCAGTATTTT. Variable domain in full (rest from reference TRBV7-2 and TRBJ2-3): GAGVSQSPSNKVTEKGKDVELRCDPISGHTALYWYRQSLGQGLEFLIYFQGNSAPDKSGLPSDRFSAERTGGSVSTLTIQRTQQEDSAVYLCASSEQGSYTDTQYFGPGTRLTVL.

This chain connects TRBV11-2 to TRBJ2-5; 10 bases agree with TRBD2. Germline V gene sequence: CDR1 SGHAT, CDR2 FQNNGV. The CDR3 extends over 20 amino acids. Losses at the gene ends were 0 bases for V and 2 bases for J; bases not matched to a gene: 15. For the CDR3, the DNA is TGTGCCAGCAGCTTAGATAGCGGGAGGTCCATTCGGGGGCAGCAAGAGACCCAGTACTTC. Its protein is CASSLDSGRSIRGQQETQYF.

This CDR3 is CSVGGGTSYNEQFF. The CDR3 bases are TGCAGCGTTGGAGGCGGGACCTCCTACAATGAGCAGTTCTTC. This chain links TRBV29-1 with TRBJ2-1, with D perhaps TRBD2 (6 bases). This CDR3 spans 14 amino acids. Trimming left V 4 bases short and J 0 bases short, with 10 bases between. The V gene's germline CDR1 is SQVTM and CDR2 ANQGSEA.

The rearrangement links TRBV29-1 to TRBJ2-3; 7 bases agree with TRBD2. V lost 3 bases and J lost 2; bases outside the gene matches: 11. The germline gives CDR1 SQVTM, CDR2 ANQGSEA. The CDR3 totals 16 residues. The CDR3 reads CSVEGGIEGTTDTQYF. Written as DNA, the CDR3 is TGCAGCGTTGAGGGGGGGATTGAGGGCACCACAGATACGCAGTATTTT.

The chain joins TRBV29-1 to TRBJ1-2; D gene uncertain. This CDR3 is built from 12 residues. The V end lost 3 bases, the J end lost 5 bases, and 10 bases lay between the germline ends. Germline CDR1 reads SQVTM; CDR2 reads ANQGSEA. CDR3 in DNA: TGCAGCGTTGATGACGTGGAGTATGGCTACACCTTC. Amino acids: CSVDDVEYGYTF. The entire variable domain, with the rest obtained from reference TRBV29-1 and TRBJ1-2, is as follows: SAVISQKPSRDICQRGTSLTIQCQVDSQVTMMFWYRQQPGQSLTLIATANQGSEATYESGFVIDKFPISRPNLTFSTLTVSNMSPEDSSIYLCSVDDVEYGYTFGSGTRLTVV.

This clone showed up just a few times. This chain joins TRBV7-2 and TRBJ2-5; 8 nucleotides line up with TRBD2. Germline loops: CDR1 SGHTA, CDR2 FQGNSA. The CDR3 has 16 residues. Trimming at V came to 5 bases and at J to 7 bases, leaving 15 bases not matched to a gene. CDR3 sequence reads: CASSVPTQIAGGTQYF. The DNA of the CDR3 is TGTGCCAGCAGCGTGCCCACACAGATTGCGGGAGGGACCCAGTACTTC.

The chain uses TRBV19 and TRBJ2-7, with a weak D call TRBD1 (6 bases). The germline V gene has CDR1 LNHDA and CDR2 SQIVND (reference sequence). V lost 5 bases and J 3 bases, leaving 14 bases between the germline ends. The CDR3 spans 14 residues. The CDR3 sequence: CASSSPGQNYEQYF. The CDR3 bases are TGTGCCAGTAGTTCCCCGGGACAAAACTACGAGCAGTACTTC.